The rows below give T cell receptor beta chains drawn from one sample of a study of cytomegalovirus exposure and HLA in healthy donors. Assay: immunoSEQ multiplex PCR; the TCRdb copy retains only in-frame clones and omits some. The sample shows over 110,000 clones, more than 75% of them seen only once. Sequencing used PBMCs. The origin of the receptors is a woman between 40 and 50 years old in good health and CMV-seropositive. Both conserved end residues are part of each CDR3. Each record gives: D gene, clone size, J gene, V gene, CDR3 DNA, CDR3 protein. The D gene is left open where the match is weak. Size values are once, few and many counts, or a class for expanded clones, and some rows have none.

D: .
size: .
J: TRBJ2-5
V: TRBV4-2
DNA: TGTGCCAGCAGCCAAGGTGCCGGGACTGCTCGAGAGACCCAGTACTTC
CDR3: CASSQGAGTARETQYF

D: TRBD2
size: .
J: TRBJ2-1
V: TRBV5-5
DNA: TGTGCCAGCAGCAAACCCGGGACTACAAGCTCCTACAATGAGCAGTTCTTC
CDR3: CASSKPGTTSSYNEQFF

D: .
size: .
J: TRBJ2-7
V: TRBV7-9
DNA: TGTGCCAGCAGCTTAGGGTGGTACGAGCAGTACTTC
CDR3: CASSLGWYEQYF

D: .
size: .
J: TRBJ2-3
V: TRBV7-2
DNA: TGTGCCAGCAGCTCCGGGCCGGGCAGAGGGACAGATACGCAGTATTTT
CDR3: CASSSGPGRGTDTQYF

D: TRBD2
size: .
J: TRBJ2-7
V: TRBV6-5
DNA: TGTGCCAGCAGTACAACCGGGACTAGGGCGCGCGAGCAGTACTTC
CDR3: CASSTTGTRAREQYF

D: TRBD2
size: .
J: TRBJ2-3
V: TRBV27
DNA: TGTGCCAGCAGTTTCGCGGGACTAGCGGGAGATACGCAGTATTTT
CDR3: CASSFAGLAGDTQYF

D: TRBD2
size: few
J: TRBJ2-1
V: TRBV5-1
DNA: TGCGCCAGCAGCCGTGGACAGGTACTAGCGGGACGGGATGAGCAGTTCTTC
CDR3: CASSRGQVLAGRDEQFF

D: TRBD1
size: few
J: TRBJ2-3
V: TRBV5-1
DNA: TGCGCCAGCAGCTTGGATGGACAGGGAGGAACGCAGTATTTT
CDR3: CASSLDGQGGTQYF

D: .
size: once
J: TRBJ1-4
V: TRBV28
DNA: TGTGCCAGCAGTCAGGGCAGGGAAAAACTGTTTTTT
CDR3: CASSQGREKLFF

D: TRBD1
size: .
J: TRBJ1-2
V: TRBV5-1
DNA: TGCGCCAGCAGCTTTTCAGGGGGCGACTATGGCTACACCTTC
CDR3: CASSFSGGDYGYTF

D: .
size: .
J: TRBJ2-1
V: TRBV30
DNA: TGTGCCTGGGGGAGGCCCCTTTTGAATGAGCAGTTCTTC
CDR3: CAWGRPLLNEQFF

D: TRBD1
size: .
J: TRBJ2-7
V: TRBV28
DNA: TGTGCCAGCAGTTTATTAGTTCGGCAGGGGGCTTGGGCGCAGTACTTC
CDR3: CASSLLVRQGAWAQYF

D: .
size: .
J: TRBJ1-5
V: TRBV5-8
DNA: TGTGCCAGCAGCTCAGATAATCAGCCCCAGCATTTT
CDR3: CASSSDNQPQHF

D: .
size: .
J: TRBJ2-2
V: TRBV9
DNA: TGTGCCAGCAGCCCCCAATGGGGGCCACGGTCCGGGGAGCTGTTTTTT
CDR3: CASSPQWGPRSGELFF

D: TRBD2
size: few
J: TRBJ2-5
V: TRBV18
DNA: TGTGCCAGCTCACCCGCGGGAGGCACAGTGTACGGAGAGACCCAGTACTTC
CDR3: CASSPAGGTVYGETQYF

D: TRBD1
size: .
J: TRBJ1-2
V: TRBV7-8
DNA: TGTGCCAGCAGCTTACGGTCGCAGGGGGGTCCATATGGCTACACCTTC
CDR3: CASSLRSQGGPYGYTF

D: .
size: once
J: TRBJ2-7
V: TRBV4-2
DNA: TGTGCCAGCAGCCAAGGGTTTACCCTCGGACAAGGCTACGAGCAGTACTTC
CDR3: CASSQGFTLGQGYEQYF

D: .
size: .
J: TRBJ2-7
V: TRBV21-1
DNA: TGTGCCAGCACTTTCCAGAGGGTCCTCTCCTACGAGCAGTACTTC
CDR3: CASTFQRVLSYEQYF

D: .
size: .
J: TRBJ2-6
V: TRBV11-3
DNA: TGTGCCAGCAGCTTATCAGGGCATGGGGCCAACGTCCTGACTTTC
CDR3: CASSLSGHGANVLTF

D: .
size: .
J: TRBJ1-4
V: TRBV5-8
DNA: TGTGCCAGCAGCTTGATGGCGGCGGGAAAACTGTTTTTT
CDR3: CASSLMAAGKLFF

D: .
size: .
J: TRBJ1-4
V: TRBV28
DNA: TGTGCCAGCAGTTTCAGAGTGGGGGGTGAAAAACTGTTTTTT
CDR3: CASSFRVGGEKLFF

D: .
size: .
J: TRBJ2-5
V: TRBV11-3
DNA: TGTGCCAGCAGCTTAGGGCAAAAGACCCAGTACTTC
CDR3: CASSLGQKTQYF

D: .
size: .
J: TRBJ2-7
V: TRBV10-1
DNA: TGCGCCAGCAGTGGGGCCGGTATAGAGCAGTACTTC
CDR3: CASSGAGIEQYF

D: TRBD1
size: .
J: TRBJ1-2
V: TRBV4-1
DNA: TGCGCCAGCAGCCTTACCGGGACAGCTAACTATGGCTACACCTTC
CDR3: CASSLTGTANYGYTF

D: TRBD1
size: .
J: TRBJ2-1
V: TRBV5-1
DNA: TGCGCCAGCAGCTTGGTACAGGACAGGTCTATTTCTGAGCAGTTCTTC
CDR3: CASSLVQDRSISEQFF

D: .
size: .
J: TRBJ2-3
V: TRBV19
DNA: TGTGCCGGCTTCTTTGGGGCGGGATTCAACACAGATACGCAGTATTTT
CDR3: CAGFFGAGFNTDTQYF

D: .
size: .
J: TRBJ1-5
V: TRBV7-8
DNA: TGTGCCAGCAGCTTAGGCAGGGCTGGGAATCAGCCCCAGCATTTT
CDR3: CASSLGRAGNQPQHF

D: .
size: .
J: TRBJ2-1
V: TRBV20-1
DNA: TGCAGTGCTAGAGATCTAAATGAGCAGTTCTTC
CDR3: CSARDLNEQFF

D: TRBD1
size: .
J: TRBJ2-2
V: TRBV11-3
DNA: TGTGCCAGCAGCCCAAAACTCGGGACAGAAAACACCGGGGAGCTGTTTTTT
CDR3: CASSPKLGTENTGELFF

D: .
size: .
J: TRBJ1-1
V: TRBV29-1
DNA: TGCAGCGTTGTAAGGAAGGATCAGCGAAAGAACACTGAAGCTTTCTTT
CDR3: CSVVRKDQRKNTEAFF

D: TRBD2
size: .
J: TRBJ2-1
V: TRBV10-1
DNA: TGCGCCAGCAGTGAGTCCGGGCTAGCGGGCAACAATGAGCAGTTCTTC
CDR3: CASSESGLAGNNEQFF

D: .
size: .
J: TRBJ1-2
V: TRBV6-1
DNA: TGTGCCAGCACATCAGGGGAGACGAGCTATGGCTACACCTTC
CDR3: CASTSGETSYGYTF

D: .
size: .
J: TRBJ1-4
V: TRBV7-9
DNA: TGTGCCACCCTGGGCGCTTTAGGAGAAAAACTGTTTTTT
CDR3: CATLGALGEKLFF

D: TRBD1
size: few
J: TRBJ1-3
V: TRBV5-1
DNA: TGCGCCAGCAGCTTGGGGGGGACAGGGAACGGAAACACCATATATTTT
CDR3: CASSLGGTGNGNTIYF

D: TRBD2
size: .
J: TRBJ2-1
V: TRBV6-1
DNA: TGTGCCAGCAGTGCCCGTACTAGCGGGACCTACAATGAGCAGTTCTTC
CDR3: CASSARTSGTYNEQFF

D: TRBD2
size: few
J: TRBJ2-5
V: TRBV2
DNA: TGTGCCAGCAGTCCAATGGGACTAGCAGAGACCCAGTACTTC
CDR3: CASSPMGLAETQYF

D: .
size: .
J: TRBJ2-7
V: TRBV2
DNA: TGTGCCAGCAGTCCGTCCTACGAGCAGTACTTC
CDR3: CASSPSYEQYF

D: TRBD2
size: .
J: TRBJ2-3
V: TRBV27
DNA: TGTGCCAGCAGTTCAATACGGACTAGCGGGAGGGGAGCTGTAGATACGCAGTATTTT
CDR3: CASSSIRTSGRGAVDTQYF

D: TRBD2
size: few
J: TRBJ2-7
V: TRBV2
DNA: TGTGCCAGCAGCGAGGCTAGCGGGAGCTACGAGCAGTACTTC
CDR3: CASSEASGSYEQYF

D: TRBD1
size: few
J: TRBJ1-1
V: TRBV28
DNA: TGTGCCAGCAGGCCGGACAGGGGGCGACGGGACGGCCACACTGAAGCTTTCTTT
CDR3: CASRPDRGRRDGHTEAFF

D: TRBD1
size: few
J: TRBJ1-2
V: TRBV13
DNA: TGTGCCAGCAGCTCCCAGCGTTTGGCAGGGGGATTGGGAGTTGGCTACACCTTC
CDR3: CASSSQRLAGGLGVGYTF

D: TRBD2
size: once
J: TRBJ2-2
V: TRBV9
DNA: TGTGCCAGCAGCGGGCCTTCGGGAGGTATGACCGGGGAGCTGTTTTTT
CDR3: CASSGPSGGMTGELFF

D: TRBD2
size: .
J: TRBJ2-7
V: TRBV19
DNA: TGTGCCAGTAGTATAGAGCATAGCGGGGTTGGCTACGAGCAGTACTTC
CDR3: CASSIEHSGVGYEQYF

D: .
size: .
J: TRBJ1-4
V: TRBV7-9
DNA: TGTGCCAGCAGCTTAGCGGGCGGGTCATCGCATAAACTGTTTTTT
CDR3: CASSLAGGSSHKLFF

D: .
size: .
J: TRBJ1-3
V: TRBV19
DNA: TGTGCCAGTAGGCCAGACAGTAGCTCTGGAAACACCATATATTTT
CDR3: CASRPDSSSGNTIYF

D: .
size: .
J: TRBJ1-1
V: TRBV7-3
DNA: TGTGCCAGCAGTCAGATACCAGATTCTGAAGCTTTCTTT
CDR3: CASSQIPDSEAFF

D: TRBD2
size: few
J: TRBJ2-1
V: TRBV19
DNA: TGTGCCAGTAGCTCGACTAGCGGGGTATACAATGAGCAGTTCTTC
CDR3: CASSSTSGVYNEQFF

D: .
size: .
J: TRBJ2-2
V: TRBV11-2
DNA: TGTGCCAGCAGGCGACCGGGGACCGGGGAGCTGTTTTTT
CDR3: CASRRPGTGELFF

D: .
size: .
J: TRBJ1-1
V: TRBV7-8
DNA: TGTGCCAGCAGCCCGTTCGGGGGAACCCTAGTCACTGAAGCTTTCTTT
CDR3: CASSPFGGTLVTEAFF

D: TRBD2
size: .
J: TRBJ2-2
V: TRBV6-5
DNA: TGTGCCAGCACAGCGGGGTACACCGGGGAGCTGTTTTTT
CDR3: CASTAGYTGELFF

D: TRBD1
size: .
J: TRBJ1-1
V: TRBV7-9
DNA: TGTGCCAGCAGCTTACGGGACAGGGGAACCACTGAAGCTTTCTTT
CDR3: CASSLRDRGTTEAFF

D: .
size: once
J: TRBJ2-7
V: TRBV2
DNA: TGTGCCAGCAGCCGAGAGTCGTACGAGCAGTACTTC
CDR3: CASSRESYEQYF

D: TRBD2
size: once
J: TRBJ2-7
V: TRBV19
DNA: TGTGCCAGTAGTACCTCGCGACTAGCGGGAGAATCCTACGAGCAGTACTTC
CDR3: CASSTSRLAGESYEQYF

D: .
size: .
J: TRBJ2-3
V: TRBV7-9
DNA: TGTGCCAGCAGCCCTAGGACAACTAGCACAGATACGCAGTATTTT
CDR3: CASSPRTTSTDTQYF

D: .
size: .
J: TRBJ1-6
V: TRBV11-3
DNA: TGTGCCAGCAGCTTAGCGGCGGGGAGAAATTCACCCCTCCACTTT
CDR3: CASSLAAGRNSPLHF

D: TRBD2
size: .
J: TRBJ2-1
V: TRBV15
DNA: TGTGCCACCAGGTCCCCTAGCGGGAGGGGTTACAATGAGCAGTTCTTC
CDR3: CATRSPSGRGYNEQFF